The next 6 T cell receptor beta chains were all read from a single sample in a study of blood T cell repertoires in COVID-19. Using immunoSEQ multiplex PCR, the repertoire was profiled, and TCRdb retains in-frame clones only, with some absent. The sample carries 25,000 to 30,000 clones, roughly 80% recorded once. The sample comprised peripheral blood. The receptor source for this set is a human donor in a cohort sampled during active COVID-19.

The genes are TRBV6-5 and TRBJ2-3; D might be TRBD2 (5 bases). V lost 2 bases and J lost 3, with 15 bases in between. The CDR3 loop spans 16 amino acids. Looked up from germline, CDR1 is MNHEY and CDR2 is SVGAGI. In DNA, the CDR3 is TGTGCCAGCAGTTACCTCACTAGGGTAGGGACAGATACGCAGTATTTT. This translates into CASSYLTRVGTDTQYF.

This clone was detected once. In DNA, the CDR3 is TGTGCCAGCAGCCTGTTAGCGGGAGGGGTAGGGAATGAGCAGTTCTTC. As protein: CASSLLAGGVGNEQFF. The rearrangement uses TRBV7-2 and TRBJ2-1, with 11 bases identical to TRBD2. V lost 5 bases and J lost 7; bases outside the gene matches: 10. This CDR3 has 16 amino acids. CDR1 SGHTA and CDR2 FQGNSA come from the germline V gene.

The rearrangement joins TRBV4-1 to TRBJ1-4, with a tentative D call TRBD1 (6 bases). The CDR3 is made up of 13 amino acids. V was cut by 3 bases and J by 8 bases, with 10 bases left in between. Germline values: CDR1 MGHRA, CDR2 YSYEKL. CDR3: CASSQQGSEKLFF. The CDR3 nucleotides read TGCGCCAGCAGCCAGCAGGGGAGCGAAAAACTGTTTTTT.

The rearrangement joins TRBV5-1 to TRBJ1-1; D is unresolved. CDR3 length equals 15 residues. V lost 0 bases and J lost 3, with 12 bases in between. Per the germline V gene, CDR1 is SGHRS and CDR2 is YFSETQ. The CDR3 bases are TGCGCCAGCAGCTTGGGCCCTGTGGCGGACACTGAAGCTTTCTTT. Translated, it gives CASSLGPVADTEAFF.

The chain is built from TRBV7-8 and TRBJ1-5, with 9 bases aligning to TRBD1. CDR3 length: 16 amino acids. J gave up 5 bases and V 5 bases, and 10 bases lay outside the gene matches. From germline, CDR1 is SGHVS and CDR2 FQNEAQ. The DNA for the CDR3 is TGTGCCAGCAGCCGAGGGTGGGGACAGGGAGATCAGCCCCAGCATTTT. Encoded protein: CASSRGWGQGDQPQHF.

This sequence joins TRBV3-1 (or the pseudogene TRBV3-2) and TRBJ2-7; a weak D match, TRBD2 (7 bases). CDR3 length equals 18 residues. Trimming shortened V by 7 bases and J by 3 bases, and 28 bases separated the two germline ends. CDR1 is LGHDT and CDR2 is YNNKEL in the germline V gene (reference sequence). The CDR3 sequence is CASNDPGGQRRAIYEQYF. For the CDR3, the DNA is TGTGCCAGCAACGACCCCGGGGGGCAGAGACGGGCGATCTACGAGCAGTACTTC.